These T cell receptor beta chains were read from a single sample in a study of cytomegalovirus exposure and HLA in healthy donors. The data were produced by immunoSEQ multiplex PCR, yet TCRdb's version contains in-frame clones alone and is incomplete. The sample holds 60,000 or so clones; over 75% are singletons and the top ten take 2% to 2.5%. What was sequenced was PBMCs. The receptors were sampled from a woman under 40 in good health and CMV-seronegative. Each CDR3 is given with its conserved first and last residue. A D gene is named only where the DNA matches it firmly. Size tells how often a clone was seen (once, few, many) or the class of an expanded clone, and some rows leave it out.

DNA	CDR3	V	J	size	D
TGTGCCAGCAGCTTGACCGTCTCAGGGTTGGGATATGGCTACACCTTC	CASSLTVSGLGYGYTF	TRBV7-2	TRBJ1-2	-	-
TGTGCCAGCAGCGTAGACGGGAGATCGTACAATGAGCAGTTCTTC	CASSVDGRSYNEQFF	TRBV9	TRBJ2-1	-	-
TGTGCCAGTAGTATATATAGCGGGAGGGCCCGGGTCACCGGGGAGCTGTTTTTT	CASSIYSGRARVTGELFF	TRBV19	TRBJ2-2	once	TRBD2
TGTGCCAGCAGTTACGGGGACAGAAGCACAGATACGCAGTATTTT	CASSYGDRSTDTQYF	TRBV6-5	TRBJ2-3	-	TRBD1
TGTGCCAGCGGTGGTCTAGCGGGAACACCTAGCACAGATACGCAGTATTTT	CASGGLAGTPSTDTQYF	TRBV9	TRBJ2-3	-	TRBD2
TGTGCCAGCAGTTTTTTTAGCGGGTTCTCCTACGAGCAGTACTTC	CASSFFSGFSYEQYF	TRBV27	TRBJ2-7	-	TRBD2
TGTGCCAGCAGCCCCGGGACAGGGAACACCGGGGAGCTGTTTTTT	CASSPGTGNTGELFF	TRBV6-5	TRBJ2-2	-	TRBD1
TGTGCCAGCAGGATTACCCAGGGATCAGCCAAAAACATTCAGTACTTC	CASRITQGSAKNIQYF	TRBV7-9	TRBJ2-4	-	-
TGTGCCAGCAGCGGAAGGACATTTAATGAAAAACTGTTTTTT	CASSGRTFNEKLFF	TRBV28	TRBJ1-4	-	-
TGTGCCAGCAGTGAAAGGGAAGGGGGGGGCTTGGGCCTAGCCAAAAACATTCAGTACTTC	CASSEREGGGLGLAKNIQYF	TRBV6-1	TRBJ2-4	-	-
TGTGCCAGCAGTCCCCGACCGGCGGAACGGGCTGAAGCTTTCTTT	CASSPRPAERAEAFF	TRBV6-5	TRBJ1-1	-	-
TGCGCCAGCAGTGAGTCTCCCAGTCTCTACGAGCAGTACTTC	CASSESPSLYEQYF	TRBV10-1	TRBJ2-7	-	-
TGTGCCAGCAGCTTAGATGATTTTGCGAATGAAAAACTGTTTTTT	CASSLDDFANEKLFF	TRBV7-9	TRBJ1-4	-	-
TGTGCCAGCAGCTCCCCTTTCCCGATCTCAGGTGGCTACACCTTC	CASSSPFPISGGYTF	TRBV7-9	TRBJ1-2	-	-
TGTGCCAGCGCCTCGGGACAGGCCTACAATGAGCAGTTCTTC	CASASGQAYNEQFF	TRBV28	TRBJ2-1	-	TRBD1
TGTGCCAGCAGCGTTGGGACAGAAGAGACCCAGTACTTC	CASSVGTEETQYF	TRBV9	TRBJ2-5	-	TRBD1
TGTGCCAGCAGCTTCCAGACAGGGGTAAGCGAGCAGTACTTC	CASSFQTGVSEQYF	TRBV7-8	TRBJ2-7	-	TRBD1
TGTGCCAGCAGCCAAGATACTAGCGAGACCTACGAGCAGTACTTC	CASSQDTSETYEQYF	TRBV4-2	TRBJ2-7	-	TRBD2
TGTGCCAGCAGTGAATCCTCAGCTAGCGGGAGACGTACAGATACGCAGTATTTT	CASSESSASGRRTDTQYF	TRBV6-1	TRBJ2-3	-	TRBD2
TGCGCCAGCAGCTTGGCCGGCGGAAGCTCCTACGAGCAGTACTTC	CASSLAGGSSYEQYF	TRBV5-1	TRBJ2-7	-	-
TGTGCCAGCAGCATTAGCGGGAGTCAATCCTACAATGAGCAGTTCTTC	CASSISGSQSYNEQFF	TRBV7-2	TRBJ2-1	-	TRBD2
TGTGCCAGCAGTTACTCGAGGCAGAACACCATATATTTT	CASSYSRQNTIYF	TRBV6-5	TRBJ1-3	once	-
TGTGCCAGCTCACCACCGTCACAGACTAATGAAAAACTGTTTTTT	CASSPPSQTNEKLFF	TRBV18	TRBJ1-4	-	-
TGTGCCAGCAGCTTACGAGGTGCGAACACCGGGGAGCTGTTTTTT	CASSLRGANTGELFF	TRBV7-8	TRBJ2-2	once	-
TGTGCCAGCAGCTTAGGCCGGCTAGGCCGAGGGGGACCCCAGTACTTC	CASSLGRLGRGGPQYF	TRBV7-7	TRBJ2-5	-	-
TGTGCCAGCAGTTACCAAACCAGGGTGGGGAACACTGAAGCTTTCTTT	CASSYQTRVGNTEAFF	TRBV6-5	TRBJ1-1	-	-
TGTGCCAGTCGGGCTAGCTCACACGTCAACACCGGGGAGCTGTTTTTT	CASRASSHVNTGELFF	TRBV19	TRBJ2-2	-	-
TGTGCCAGCAGCTTAGAACTAGCCTCTTACAATGAGCAGTTCTTC	CASSLELASYNEQFF	TRBV11-3	TRBJ2-1	-	-
TGTGCCAGCAGTTTGGGGCGGGACCCCTACAATGAGCAGTTCTTC	CASSLGRDPYNEQFF	TRBV27	TRBJ2-1	-	-
TGCGCCAGCAGCCTTGATACAGGGGGGAACTATGGCTACACCTTC	CASSLDTGGNYGYTF	TRBV4-3	TRBJ1-2	-	TRBD1
TGTGCCAGCAGCCCTGCAATCGGGATGACTAGCTTCAATGAGCAGTTCTTC	CASSPAIGMTSFNEQFF	TRBV2	TRBJ2-1	-	TRBD2
TGTGCCAGCAGCTTTGGGTTACAGCTTAACACTGAAGCTTTCTTT	CASSFGLQLNTEAFF	TRBV7-9	TRBJ1-1	-	-
TGTGCCTCTAGCGGGGCCACCGCGGCGGCTTTCTTT	CASSGATAAAFF	TRBV30	TRBJ1-1	-	-
TGTGCCAGCAGTAACGGACTTTCCTACGAGCAGTACTTC	CASSNGLSYEQYF	TRBV27	TRBJ2-7	-	-
TGTGCCAGCAGCTTAGAGGCGGGAGGGATAAATGAGCAGTTCTTC	CASSLEAGGINEQFF	TRBV11-2	TRBJ2-1	-	TRBD2
TGTGCCAGCAGCCAAAAAGACAGGGCGTCCTACGAGCAGTACTTC	CASSQKDRASYEQYF	TRBV7-9	TRBJ2-7	-	TRBD1
TGCGCCAGCAGCGGGGGACAGGGGCCCTACGAGCAGTACTTC	CASSGGQGPYEQYF	TRBV10-2	TRBJ2-7	-	TRBD1
TGTGCCAGCAGCCAAGCATGGGACCCCACCGGGACTAGCGCGTACGAGCAGTACTTC	CASSQAWDPTGTSAYEQYF	TRBV4-2	TRBJ2-7	few	TRBD2
TGTGCCAGCAGCAACCGTCAGGGACAGCTTCACACTGAAGCTTTCTTT	CASSNRQGQLHTEAFF	TRBV21-1	TRBJ1-1	-	-
TGTGCCTCTAGTCAACTAGCGCTAAGGGAAAATGAGCAGTTCTTC	CASSQLALRENEQFF	TRBV9	TRBJ2-1	once	TRBD2
TGTGCCAGCAGCACCCAATGGGGGGGAGGGAATGAGCAGTTCTTC	CASSTQWGGGNEQFF	TRBV9	TRBJ2-1	-	TRBD2
TGCGCCAGCAGCCAAGGAGTTGGGACCCAGTACTTC	CASSQGVGTQYF	TRBV4-1	TRBJ2-5	-	-
TGCAGCGGAACTAGCGGGTATGGTGAGCAGTTCTTC	CSGTSGYGEQFF	TRBV29-1	TRBJ2-1	-	TRBD2
TGTGCCAGCAGCGCCAACAGTGCCGGTGGCTACACCTTC	CASSANSAGGYTF	TRBV9	TRBJ1-2	-	-
TGTGCCAGCAGCTGGGGCCCCAGCGGGAGTCCCTACGAGCAGTACTTC	CASSWGPSGSPYEQYF	TRBV5-6	TRBJ2-7	-	TRBD2
TGTGCCAGCAGCCGTGCGGGGAGAATCTACCACGAGCAGTACTTC	CASSRAGRIYHEQYF	TRBV5-8	TRBJ2-7	-	-